The following is a T cell receptor (beta chain) sequence with its context. Its antigen is undetermined. This record belongs to a study of OX40 agonist ivuxolimab in advanced cancers. There are 16 residues in the CDR3. V lost 3 bases to trimming and J lost 4 bases; unmatched junction nucleotides: 13. From germline, CDR1 is GTSNPN and CDR2 SVGIG (reference sequence). General study points: Near-lowest levels of clonal expansion characterized partial responders at 0.1-3.0 mg/kg.

Patients with a history of autoimmune disease or on systemic immunosuppression were excluded. Clones were read by immunoSEQ multiplex PCR, and TCRdb kept only the in-frame ones, dropping some. This table has more than 50,000 clones, approximately 86% appearing once. Sequencing used CD4+ or CD8+ T cells sorted from blood, obtained in a trial of the OX40 agonist ivuxolimab. V usage is TRBV30 and J usage is TRBJ2-7, with 9 positions matching TRBD2. The TCR sequence derives from an adult with an advanced solid tumor such as melanoma, head and neck, liver or kidney cancer. CDR3 protein: CAWSPPGIAGAYEQYF. The CDR3 DNA reads as TGTGCCTGGAGCCCCCCCGGGATAGCGGGAGCATACGAGCAGTACTTC.